This TCR beta chain emerged from a study of blood T cell repertoires in COVID-19. Sequenced by immunoSEQ multiplex PCR; TCRdb stores in-frame clones only, minus some. The sample records more than 450,000 clones, about 85% being singletons. The V end lost 2 bases, the J end lost 7 bases, and 11 bases lay between the germline ends. The CDR3 has 12 residues. CDR1 is SQVTM, CDR2 ANQGSEA, per germline. J is TRBJ1-2 and V is TRBV29-1, with unresolved D. The sample was PBMCs or T cells enriched from blood (not recorded which). The TCR was taken from a woman younger than 30 who had recovered from COVID-19. CDR3 coding DNA: TGCAGCGTTGAATCCGGGGTGGGTGGCTACACCTTC. Encoded protein: CSVESGVGGYTF.